The rows below give T cell receptor beta chains drawn from one sample of a study of T cell responses to AZD1222 COVID-19 vaccine. Some clones are missing from TCRdb's copy, which holds only in-frame ones; the method was immunoSEQ multiplex PCR. The sample has around 140,000 clones; nearly 95% are singletons. Source: peripheral blood, taken on day 0 of AZD1222 vaccination. All receptors come from an adult in good health. CDR3s include the opening cysteine and the closing phenylalanine or tryptophan. D genes are given only for firm matches. Clone size is shown for a subset of rows, as once, few, many or a class of expanded clone.

V	D	size	J	CDR3	DNA
TRBV3-1/TRBV3-2	.	once	TRBJ1-2	CASSPLGTVNYGYTF	TGTGCCAGCAGCCCTTTGGGGACGGTGAACTATGGCTACACCTTC
TRBV30	.	.	TRBJ1-2	CAWSVNNYGYTF	TGTGCCTGGAGTGTAAACAACTATGGCTACACCTTC
TRBV7-9	.	.	TRBJ1-5	CASSLGGVPGKSNQPQHF	TGTGCCAGCAGCTTAGGGGGGGTTCCGGGAAAAAGCAATCAGCCCCAGCATTTT
TRBV27	.	many	TRBJ2-1	CASSSGLLYNEQFF	TGTGCCAGCAGTTCTGGACTTTTATACAATGAGCAGTTCTTC
TRBV9	.	.	TRBJ1-3	CASSASRDTSGNTIYF	TGTGCCAGCAGCGCCTCGCGGGACACCTCTGGAAACACCATATATTTT
TRBV28	.	.	TRBJ1-2	CASSKRLDYTF	TGTGCCAGCAGTAAGAGATTAGACTACACCTTC
TRBV7-9	.	.	TRBJ2-1	CASSGARRKDEQFF	TGTGCCAGCAGCGGAGCAAGGAGGAAGGATGAGCAGTTCTTC
TRBV5-1	.	.	TRBJ1-1	CASSPGPGGTEAFF	TGCGCCAGCAGCCCCGGGCCTGGGGGCACTGAAGCTTTCTTT
TRBV5-4	.	.	TRBJ2-5	CASSLAQETQYF	TGTGCCAGCAGCTTGGCACAAGAGACCCAGTACTTC
TRBV9	.	.	TRBJ1-3	CASSVAAVAGPSGNTIYF	TGTGCCAGCAGCGTAGCTGCGGTAGCAGGACCTTCTGGAAACACCATATATTTT
TRBV19	.	.	TRBJ1-2	CASSLTSYGYTF	TGTGCCAGTAGTCTCACAAGCTATGGCTACACCTTC
TRBV4-2	.	.	TRBJ1-2	CASSQDPGGDFYGYTF	TGTGCCAGCAGCCAAGATCCAGGCGGAGACTTCTATGGCTACACCTTC
TRBV6-5	.	.	TRBJ1-1	CASAAGTEAFF	TGTGCCAGCGCTGCCGGAACTGAAGCTTTCTTT
TRBV27	TRBD1	.	TRBJ1-2	CASSSRGQAYGYTF	TGTGCCAGCAGTTCCCGTGGACAGGCTTATGGCTACACCTTC
TRBV7-2	.	.	TRBJ1-5	CASSTDRMSNQPQHF	TGTGCCAGCAGCACTGACAGGATGAGCAATCAGCCCCAGCATTTT